This T cell receptor (beta chain) was found in a study of response to subunit inactivated influenza vaccine. Findings of the study overall: It was the authors' suggestion that each seasonal influenza vaccination recruits few new T cells.

This clonotype was counted a few times. The antigen is undetermined. MiXCR, applied by TCRdb to the RT-PCR reads, yields one record per CDR3 protein. Here the sample spans hundreds of thousands of distinct CDR3 sequences, approximately 18% being singletons. V lost 5 bases, J lost 0 bases, and 19 bases stayed unmatched. CDR1 and CDR2 from the germline V gene are LGHDT and YNNKEL (reference sequence). CDR3 size: 20 residues. The starting material was PBMCs from blood, obtained 5 to 6 days after vaccination. The clonotype comes from a man in his fifties who received an inactivated influenza vaccine. V and J are TRBV3-1 and TRBJ2-1; 7 bases are shared with TRBD2. CDR3: CASSNPGGKVRTSSYNEQFF. CDR3 nucleotides: TGTGCCAGCAGCAATCCGGGAGGTAAGGTCCGAACTAGCTCCTACAATGAGCAGTTCTTC.